This entry lists 8 T cell receptor beta chains sequenced from one sample in a study of early T cells in non-severe SARS-CoV-2 infection. TCRdb passed the 5' RACE reads through MiXCR, listing each CDR3 protein once. The profile shows some 96,000 distinct CDR3 sequences, 15% of them singletons. Source material: whole blood. Receptors were obtained from an adult who was a healthcare worker with PCR-confirmed SARS-CoV-2 infection or an uninfected control (not recorded which).

This clonotype was detected a few times. The chain combines TRBV10-1 with TRBJ2-7; D not certain. V was clipped by 3 bases and J by 5 bases, with 11 bases between them. There are 13 residues in the CDR3. Germline V gene data show CDR1 as WNHNN and CDR2 as SYGVQD (reference sequence). The DNA for the CDR3 is TGCGCCAGCAGTGATACCGGGTACCACGAGCAGTACTTC. Its translation is CASSDTGYHEQYF.

This clonotype showed up many times. The J gene is TRBJ1-1, the V gene TRBV10-2; weak D call: TRBD1 (5 bases). The V and J ends lost 2 bases and 0 bases respectively, with 7 bases between them. The CDR3 has 14 amino acids. Per germline, CDR1 WSHSY and CDR2 SAAADI. CDR3: CASSEDSMNTEAFF. In DNA form, the CDR3 reads TGCGCCAGCAGTGAGGACAGCATGAACACTGAAGCTTTCTTT.

The chain combines TRBV14 with TRBJ2-7; 9 bases line up with TRBD1. V lost 4 bases, J lost 2 bases, and 3 bases stayed unmatched. In germline, CDR1 is SGHDN, CDR2 FVKESK. The CDR3 runs to 14 residues. CDR3 bases: TGTGCCAGCAGCCGCGGGACAGGGACCTACGAGCAGTACTTC. This gives the protein CASSRGTGTYEQYF.

V usage is TRBV2 and J usage is TRBJ2-3; the D is unclear. This CDR3 contains 14 residues. V was cut by 6 bases and J by 4 bases, with 14 bases left in between. Per germline, CDR1 SNHLY and CDR2 FYNNEI. CDR3 loop: CASRDVWVSDTQYF. The CDR3 DNA follows: TGTGCCAGCAGGGACGTTTGGGTTTCAGATACGCAGTATTTT.

At least ten counts were recorded for this clonotype. The chain has TRBV6-6 and TRBJ2-7, with 10 bases lining up with TRBD2. The V gene end was trimmed by 0 bases and the J gene end by 7 bases; junction bases not matched to a gene: 9. Germline V gene lookup returns CDR1 MNHNY and CDR2 SVGAGI (reference sequence). The CDR3 totals 16 residues. The CDR3 protein is CASSYSWASGSGEQYF. CDR3 sequence (DNA): TGTGCCAGCAGTTACTCCTGGGCTAGCGGGAGTGGGGAGCAGTACTTC.

This clonotype was detected only a few times. V usage is TRBV13 and J usage is TRBJ2-2; D is possibly TRBD1 (6 bases). Trimming removed 5 bases from V and 3 bases from J, with 13 bases in between. Per the germline V gene, CDR1 is PRHDT and CDR2 is FYEKMQ (reference sequence). There are 15 residues in the CDR3. The CDR3 spells CASSTPNRDTGELFF. DNA of the CDR3: TGTGCCAGCAGCACCCCAAACAGGGACACCGGGGAGCTGTTTTTT.

V is TRBV2 and J is TRBJ1-1; no clear D gene. This CDR3 has 13 residues. CDR1 is SNHLY and CDR2 is FYNNEI in the germline V gene. V lost 7 bases and J 5 bases, leaving 14 bases between the germline ends. CDR3 bases: TGTGCCAGCACTTTAGAATCGCGGACTGAAGCTTTCTTT. This encodes CASTLESRTEAFF.

This chain uses TRBV10-3 with TRBJ1-2, with no clear D. Germline V gene data show CDR1 as ENHRY and CDR2 as SYGVKD. The CDR3 consists of 12 residues. Trimming took off 2 bases at V and 6 bases at J, with 7 bases between the two ends. In nucleotides, the CDR3 is TGTGCCATCAGTGAGATGGGGAATGGCTACACCTTC. This gives the protein CAISEMGNGYTF.